This entry lists 18 T cell receptor beta chains sequenced from one sample in a study of PD-1 blockade in classical Hodgkin lymphoma. The time point is: cycle 4 day 1 (C4D1), after less than seven weeks of nivolumab. Relapses following autologous stem cell transplantation were seen in all patients, with brentuximab vedotin exposure varying. Generated by immunoSEQ multiplex PCR, the TCRdb table keeps only in-frame clones and is missing some. The sample shows approximately 17,000 clones, roughly 65% of them seen only once. The starting material was peripheral blood mononuclear cells (PBMCs), obtained before the fourth cycle of nivolumab. The receptors originated from a human donor with classical Hodgkin lymphoma.

In this sample, this clone turned up a few times. The V and J genes are TRBV5-1 and TRBJ1-1; 8 nucleotides match TRBD1. The CDR3 consists of 13 residues. Germline V gene data show CDR1 as SGHRS and CDR2 as YFSETQ. V dropped 1 base and J dropped 7; count of bases not matched to a gene: 3. For the CDR3, the DNA is TGCGCCAGCAGCTTGCAGGGGGCGAATGAAGCTTTCTTT. It encodes CASSLQGANEAFF.

The chain recombines TRBV5-5 with TRBJ2-3; TRBD2 is a possible D gene (5 bases). The V end lost 6 bases, the J end lost 0 bases, and 11 bases lay between the germline ends. The V gene's germline CDR1 is SGHKS and CDR2 YYEKEE (reference sequence). The CDR3 spans 14 residues. The CDR3 DNA is TGTGCCAGCAAACGGGGAGAGAGCACAGATACGCAGTATTTT. The encoded protein is CASKRGESTDTQYF.

V gene TRBV4-1 combines with J gene TRBJ2-1; TRBD2 matches 11 bases. The CDR3 runs 16 residues. J lost 6 bases, V lost 0 bases, and 4 bases had no gene match. Per the germline V gene, CDR1 is MGHRA and CDR2 is YSYEKL. The CDR3 DNA is TGCGCCAGCAGCCAAGAACCACTAGCGGGAGCCAATGAGCAGTTCTTC. The encoded protein is CASSQEPLAGANEQFF.

This clone was recorded once. This chain uses TRBV19 with TRBJ2-1; tentatively, D is TRBD2 (6 bases). Germline V gene data show CDR1 as LNHDA and CDR2 as SQIVND (reference sequence). Trimming left V 3 bases short and J 8 bases short, with 14 bases between. The CDR3 has 14 residues. CDR3 bases: TGTGCCAGTAGTATCGGGCGGGAAGTCGATGAGCAGTTCTTC. It codes for CASSIGREVDEQFF.

As regards this clone: The junction differs from germline at one of its ends, possibly a read error. The chain links TRBV9 to TRBJ2-7, with TRBD1 matching 8 bases. CDR3 length: 12 residues. Looked up from germline, CDR1 is SGDLS and CDR2 is YYNGEE. The CDR3 spells CASSGDRLKLSF. CDR3 in DNA: TGTGCCAGCAGCGGGGACAGGCTCAAACTGAGCTTC.

This sequence joins TRBV7-9 and TRBJ2-7; TRBD2 might be the D (6 bases). Trimming shortened V by 5 bases and J by 0 bases, and 23 bases separated the two germline ends. Germline CDR1 SEHNR, CDR2 FQNEAQ (reference sequence). There are 18 residues in the CDR3. The CDR3 coding sequence is TGTGCCAGCAGCCCTTTGGGACGTACCGGGACTCGCTCCTACGAGCAGTACTTC. The encoded protein is CASSPLGRTGTRSYEQYF. Combining the CDR3 with reference TRBV7-9 and TRBJ2-7 gives the whole variable domain DTGVSQNPRHKITKRGQNVTFRCDPISEHNRLYWYRQTLGQGPEFLTYFQNEAQLEKSRLLSDRFSAERPKGSFSTLEIQRTEQGDSAMYLCASSPLGRTGTRSYEQYFGPGTRLTVT.

This clone is large. V gene TRBV19 combines with J gene TRBJ1-1; the D is unclear. With 6 bases removed from V and 0 bases from J, the gap between germline ends came to 11 bases. Germline CDR1 LNHDA, CDR2 SQIVND (reference sequence). The CDR3 totals 14 residues. The CDR3 here is CASSAHGLNTEAFF. The CDR3 nucleotides read TGTGCCAGTAGCGCTCACGGTTTGAACACTGAAGCTTTCTTT.

This clone was picked up a small number of times. The genes are TRBV5-1 and TRBJ1-2; TRBD1 matches 12 bases. The germline V gene has CDR1 SGHRS and CDR2 YFSETQ. Germline trimming cut 0 bases from V and 4 bases from J; bases unmatched to any gene: 7. The CDR3 sequence is 17 residues long. This CDR3 reads CASSLAGQGANTYGYTF. In DNA, the CDR3 is TGCGCCAGCAGCTTGGCGGGACAGGGGGCCAATACCTATGGCTACACCTTC.

The chain recombines TRBV7-9 with TRBJ2-7; D not certain. Germline-derived CDR1 and CDR2 are SEHNR and FQNEAQ (reference sequence). This CDR3 comprises 14 residues. Trimming removed 1 base from V and 3 bases from J, with 10 bases in between. As DNA, the CDR3 is TGTGCCAGCAGCTTAGTCGAACAGTACTACGAGCAGTACTTC. It specifies CASSLVEQYYEQYF.

This chain connects TRBV19 to TRBJ2-7, with 7 nucleotides matching TRBD2. Trimming took 3 bases from V and 4 from J; bases not matched to a gene: 9. The germline gives CDR1 LNHDA, CDR2 SQIVND (reference sequence). CDR3 size: 15 residues. The CDR3 protein is CASSMGTGGSYEQYF. The CDR3 DNA sequence: TGTGCCAGTAGTATGGGAACGGGAGGTTCGTACGAGCAGTACTTC. Using reference TRBV19 and TRBJ2-7 for the parts outside the CDR3, the full variable domain is DGGITQSPKYLFRKEGQNVTLSCEQNLNHDAMYWYRQDPGQGLRLIYYSQIVNDFQKGDIAEGYSVSREKKESFPLTVTSAQKNPTAFYLCASSMGTGGSYEQYFGPGTRLTVT.

This clone was counted between two and nine times. The V and J genes are TRBV9 and TRBJ1-5; the D is unclear. The V gene's germline CDR1 is SGDLS and CDR2 YYNGEE. CDR3 size: 11 residues. V lost 3 bases and J lost 9, with 7 bases in between. The CDR3, as DNA: TGTGCCAGCAGCGACGGCGGGCCCCAGCATTTT. This translates into CASSDGGPQHF. The full variable domain, completed using reference TRBV9 and TRBJ1-5, is DSGVTQTPKHLITATGQRVTLRCSPRSGDLSVYWYQQSLDQGLQFLIQYYNGEERAKGNILERFSAQQFPDLHSELNLSSLELGDSALYFCASSDGGPQHFGDGTRLSIL.

This chain connects TRBV27 to TRBJ2-7, with D maybe TRBD2 (6 bases). The CDR3 has 16 residues. Trimming took off 7 bases at V and 1 base at J, with 20 bases between the two ends. Germline CDR1 and CDR2: MNHEY and SMNVEV (reference sequence). DNA of the CDR3: TGTGCCAGCACCACTTGGGTTGGGACTGGTTCCTACGAGCAGTACTTC. Its protein product is CASTTWVGTGSYEQYF.

V usage is TRBV4-2 and J usage is TRBJ2-1; 9 positions agree with TRBD2. V lost 5 bases, J lost 6 bases, and 20 bases stayed unmatched. The CDR3 has 19 amino acids. CDR1 is LGHNA, CDR2 YNFKEQ, per germline. This CDR3 reads CASSAAWGAGAGGGNEQFF. The CDR3 nucleotides are TGTGCCAGCAGCGCCGCGTGGGGGGCGGGAGCGGGAGGCGGCAATGAGCAGTTCTTC.

The chain is built from TRBV5-1 and TRBJ1-1, with 8 bases matching TRBD1. V lost 4 bases to trimming and J lost 5 bases; unmatched junction nucleotides: 22. CDR3 length: 19 amino acids. CDR1 SGHRS and CDR2 YFSETQ come from the germline V gene. In DNA form, the CDR3 reads TGCGCCAGCAGCCCGCCCAGTTTTGCTTGGGACAGGAGAACGACTGAAGCTTTCTTT. Its protein is CASSPPSFAWDRRTTEAFF.

The rearrangement links TRBV4-2 to TRBJ2-1; D possibly corresponds to TRBD1 (6 bases). The V end lost 0 bases, the J end lost 0 bases, and 15 bases lay between the germline ends. This CDR3 is 18 amino acids long. CDR1 and CDR2 from the germline V gene are LGHNA and YNFKEQ. The CDR3, as DNA: TGTGCCAGCAGCCAAGATCGGGGTGGGGGCAGCTCCTACAATGAGCAGTTCTTC. Its translation: CASSQDRGGGSSYNEQFF.

The V call is TRBV19, the J call TRBJ1-1; possible D gene TRBD1, 6 bases. The germline V gene has CDR1 LNHDA and CDR2 SQIVND (reference sequence). Trimming shortened V by 6 bases and J by 2 bases, and 10 bases separated the two germline ends. CDR3 size: 13 residues. The DNA for the CDR3 is TGTGCCAGTAGCTTACAGGGCAACACTGAAGCTTTCTTT. Its protein is CASSLQGNTEAFF.

In DNA, the CDR3 is TGTGCCAGCAGTTACCTGGGGACTAGGGTTGGCGAGCAGTACTTC. Protein sequence: CASSYLGTRVGEQYF. This chain links TRBV6-5 with TRBJ2-7; 8 positions match TRBD2. Germline-derived CDR1 and CDR2 are MNHEY and SVGAGI. The CDR3 extends over 15 amino acids. The ends lost 2 bases at V and 6 bases at J; junction bases unmatched: 9.

V and J are TRBV5-6 and TRBJ2-5, with 7 bases that match TRBD1. The CDR3 extends over 14 amino acids. The junction had 4 bases not matched to a gene; V was cut back by 5 bases and J by 0 bases. CDR1 and CDR2 (germline): SGHDT, YYEEEE. The CDR3 sequence: CASSFRGYQETQYF. The CDR3 DNA sequence: TGTGCCAGCAGTTTCAGGGGGTACCAAGAGACCCAGTACTTC.